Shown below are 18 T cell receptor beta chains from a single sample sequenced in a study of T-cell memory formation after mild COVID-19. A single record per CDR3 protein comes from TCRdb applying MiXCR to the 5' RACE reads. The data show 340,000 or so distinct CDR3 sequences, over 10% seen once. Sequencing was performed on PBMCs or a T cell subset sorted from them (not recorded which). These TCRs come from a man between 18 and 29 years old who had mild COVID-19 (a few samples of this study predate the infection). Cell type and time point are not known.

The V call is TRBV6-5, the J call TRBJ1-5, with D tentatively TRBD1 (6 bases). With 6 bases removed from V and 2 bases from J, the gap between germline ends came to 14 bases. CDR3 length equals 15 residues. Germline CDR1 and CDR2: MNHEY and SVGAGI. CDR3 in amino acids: CASRIRGIGNQPQHF. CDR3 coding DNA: TGTGCCAGCAGGATCAGGGGAATCGGCAATCAGCCCCAGCATTTT.

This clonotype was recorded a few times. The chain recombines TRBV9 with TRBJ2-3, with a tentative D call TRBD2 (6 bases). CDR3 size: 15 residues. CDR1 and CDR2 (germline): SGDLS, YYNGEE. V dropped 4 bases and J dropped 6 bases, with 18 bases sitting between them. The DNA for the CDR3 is TGTGCCAGCAGCACCACTACTAGCTACCGCGATACGCAGTATTTT. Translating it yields CASSTTTSYRDTQYF.

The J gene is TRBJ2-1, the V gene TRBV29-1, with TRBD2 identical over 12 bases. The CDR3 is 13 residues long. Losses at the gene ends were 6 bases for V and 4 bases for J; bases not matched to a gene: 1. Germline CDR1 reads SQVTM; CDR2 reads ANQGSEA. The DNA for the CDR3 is TGCAGCGTAGGACTAGCGGGGTACAATGAGCAGTTCTTC. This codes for CSVGLAGYNEQFF.

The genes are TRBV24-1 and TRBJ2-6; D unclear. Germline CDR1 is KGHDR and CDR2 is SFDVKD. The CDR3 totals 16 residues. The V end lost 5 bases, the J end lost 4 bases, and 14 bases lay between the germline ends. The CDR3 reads CATSGVGPSGANVLTF. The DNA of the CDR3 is TGTGCCACCAGTGGCGTCGGGCCATCCGGGGCCAACGTCCTGACTTTC.

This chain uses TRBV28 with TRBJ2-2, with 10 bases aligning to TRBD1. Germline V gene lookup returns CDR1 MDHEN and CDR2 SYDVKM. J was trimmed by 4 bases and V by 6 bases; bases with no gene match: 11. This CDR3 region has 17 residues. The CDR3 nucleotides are TGTGCCAGCAGCCTACGGGGACAGGGGTTCAGCACCGGGGAGCTGTTTTTT. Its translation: CASSLRGQGFSTGELFF.

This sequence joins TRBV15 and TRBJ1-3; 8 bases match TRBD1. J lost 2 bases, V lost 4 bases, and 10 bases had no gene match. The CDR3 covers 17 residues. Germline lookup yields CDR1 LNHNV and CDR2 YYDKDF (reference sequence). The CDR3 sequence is CATSTDRALPPGNTIYF. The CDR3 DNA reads TGTGCCACCAGCACGGACAGGGCTTTACCCCCTGGAAACACCATATATTTT.

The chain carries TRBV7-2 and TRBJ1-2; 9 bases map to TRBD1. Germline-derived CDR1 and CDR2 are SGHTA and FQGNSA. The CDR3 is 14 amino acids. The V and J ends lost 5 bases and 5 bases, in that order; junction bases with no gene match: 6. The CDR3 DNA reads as TGTGCCAGCAGCGCCAAGGACAGGGGTTATGGCTACACCTTC. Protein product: CASSAKDRGYGYTF.

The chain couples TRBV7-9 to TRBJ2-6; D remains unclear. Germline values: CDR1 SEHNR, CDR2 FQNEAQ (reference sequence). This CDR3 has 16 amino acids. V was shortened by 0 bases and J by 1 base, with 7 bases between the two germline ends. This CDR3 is CASSLADGSGANVLTF. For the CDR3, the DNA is TGTGCCAGCAGCTTAGCGGACGGATCTGGGGCCAACGTCCTGACTTTC.

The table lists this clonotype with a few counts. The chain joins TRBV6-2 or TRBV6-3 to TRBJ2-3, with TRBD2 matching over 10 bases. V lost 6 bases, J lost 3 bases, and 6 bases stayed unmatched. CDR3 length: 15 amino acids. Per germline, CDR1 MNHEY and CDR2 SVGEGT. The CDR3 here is CASRSGGAGTDTQYF. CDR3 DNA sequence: TGTGCCAGCAGGAGCGGGGGGGCTGGAACAGATACGCAGTATTTT.

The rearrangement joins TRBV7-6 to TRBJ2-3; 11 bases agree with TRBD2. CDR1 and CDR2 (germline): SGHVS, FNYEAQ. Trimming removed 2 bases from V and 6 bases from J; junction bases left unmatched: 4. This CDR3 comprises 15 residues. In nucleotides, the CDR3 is TGTGCCAGCAGCTTATTGACTAGCGGGGCCGATACGCAGTATTTT. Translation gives CASSLLTSGADTQYF.

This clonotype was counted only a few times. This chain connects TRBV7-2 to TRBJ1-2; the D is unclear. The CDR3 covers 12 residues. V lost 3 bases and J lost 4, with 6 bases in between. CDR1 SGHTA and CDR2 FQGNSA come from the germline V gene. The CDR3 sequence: CASSLDGYGYTF. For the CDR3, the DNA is TGTGCCAGCAGCTTGGACGGCTATGGCTACACCTTC. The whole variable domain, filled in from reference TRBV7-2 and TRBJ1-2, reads GAGVSQSPSNKVTEKGKDVELRCDPISGHTALYWYRQSLGQGLEFLIYFQGNSAPDKSGLPSDRFSAERTGGSVSTLTIQRTQQEDSAVYLCASSLDGYGYTFGSGTRLTVV.

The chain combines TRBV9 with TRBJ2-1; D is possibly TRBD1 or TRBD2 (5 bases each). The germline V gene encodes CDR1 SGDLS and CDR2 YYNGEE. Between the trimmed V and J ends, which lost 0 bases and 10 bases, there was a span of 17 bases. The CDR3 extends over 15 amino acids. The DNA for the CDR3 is TGTGCCAGCAGCGTAGATCCCACAACTAGGGGAGAGCAGTTCTTC. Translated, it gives CASSVDPTTRGEQFF. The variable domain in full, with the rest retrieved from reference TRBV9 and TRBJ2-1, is DSGVTQTPKHLITATGQRVTLRCSPRSGDLSVYWYQQSLDQGLQFLIQYYNGEERAKGNILERFSAQQFPDLHSELNLSSLELGDSALYFCASSVDPTTRGEQFFGPGTRLTVL.

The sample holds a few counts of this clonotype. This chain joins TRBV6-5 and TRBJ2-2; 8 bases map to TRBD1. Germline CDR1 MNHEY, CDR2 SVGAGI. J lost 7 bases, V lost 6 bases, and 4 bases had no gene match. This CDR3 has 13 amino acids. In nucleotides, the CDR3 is TGTGCCAGCAGGGACAGGGTCCACGGGGAGCTGTTTTTT. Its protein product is CASRDRVHGELFF.

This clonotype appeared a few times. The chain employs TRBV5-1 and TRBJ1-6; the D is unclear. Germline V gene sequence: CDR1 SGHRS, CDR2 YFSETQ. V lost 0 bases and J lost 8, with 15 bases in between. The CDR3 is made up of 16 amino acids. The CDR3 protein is CASSLGQPVRDSPLHF. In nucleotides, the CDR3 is TGCGCCAGCAGCTTGGGTCAGCCGGTTAGAGATTCACCCCTCCACTTT.

CDR3 bases: TGTGCCAGCAGTCCCGAGGCACGGTCACCCCTCCACTTT. Protein sequence: CASSPEARSPLHF. J is TRBJ1-6 and V is TRBV12-3 or TRBV12-4; D remains ambiguous. The CDR3 spans 13 residues. Trimming stripped 5 bases from V and 10 bases from J, with 12 bases between.

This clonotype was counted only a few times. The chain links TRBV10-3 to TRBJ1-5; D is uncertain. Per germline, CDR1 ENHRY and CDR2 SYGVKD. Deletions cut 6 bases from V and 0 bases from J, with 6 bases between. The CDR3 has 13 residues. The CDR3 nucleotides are TGTGCCATCAGCTCCAGTAGCAATCAGCCCCAGCATTTT. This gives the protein CAISSSSNQPQHF.

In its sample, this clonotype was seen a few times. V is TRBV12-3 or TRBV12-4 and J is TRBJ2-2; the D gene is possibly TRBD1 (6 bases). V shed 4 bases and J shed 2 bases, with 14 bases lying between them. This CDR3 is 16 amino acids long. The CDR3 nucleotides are TGTGCCAGCAGTTCGCTACGGGGACAAAACACCGGGGAGCTGTTTTTT. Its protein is CASSSLRGQNTGELFF.

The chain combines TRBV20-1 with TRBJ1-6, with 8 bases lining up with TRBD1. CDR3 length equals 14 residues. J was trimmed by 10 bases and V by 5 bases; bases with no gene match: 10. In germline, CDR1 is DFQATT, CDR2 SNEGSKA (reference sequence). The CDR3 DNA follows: TGCAGTGCTCGAAAGACAGGGGAGCGCTCACCCCTCCACTTT. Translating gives CSARKTGERSPLHF.